This TCR beta chain was sequenced in a study of patients and donors after allogeneic stem cell transplantation. Germline lookup yields CDR1 LGHDT and CDR2 YNNKEL (reference sequence). The CDR3 is 16 amino acids. V lost 2 bases to trimming and J lost 4 bases; unmatched junction nucleotides: 3. TCRdb re-called the RT-PCR reads through MiXCR, storing one row per CDR3 protein. The sample contains about a million distinct CDR3 sequences, more than 15% of which appear only once. V and J are TRBV3-1 and TRBJ2-2, with TRBD2 identical over 11 bases. The receptor's source is a human donor who was either an allogeneic HSCT recipient or a stem cell or donor lymphocyte infusion donor (not recorded which). It is not recorded whose cells these are; they may come from a transplant donor. Sequencing was performed on blood, either unsorted or a sorted T cell fraction (not recorded which). The CDR3 sequence: CASSQSLAGGTGELFF. The CDR3 DNA reads TGTGCCAGCAGCCAATCCCTAGCGGGGGGCACCGGGGAGCTGTTTTTT.